This T cell receptor beta chain comes out of a study of blood T cell repertoires in COVID-19. Overall study: PBMCs, B-cell-depleted T cells, or T cells provided the cDNA or gDNA that made up the material.

Sequencing used immunoSEQ multiplex PCR; TCRdb keeps in-frame clones, though not all of them. Among 150,000 to 200,000 clones listed, over 75% were seen once. For this clone: Other DNA sequences in this sample translate to the same CDR3.

The CDR3 is 13 residues long. CDR1 is KGHSH and CDR2 is LQKENI in the germline V gene. V shed 5 bases, J shed 5 bases, and the junction held 2 bases outside the gene matches. Sequencing input: PBMCs or T cells enriched from blood (not recorded which). The clonotype comes from a woman aged 45-60 years who had recovered from COVID-19. The rearrangement joins TRBV18 to TRBJ1-4, with 7 bases identical to TRBD1. The CDR3 DNA sequence: TGTGCCAGCTCAGAACAGGGGAATGAAAAACTGTTTTTT. Translating gives CASSEQGNEKLFF.